The T cell receptor beta chain described here comes from a study of cytomegalovirus exposure and HLA in healthy donors (dated by TCRdb to about 2017). In the study overall: An earlier analysis of roughly 630 of the donors reported about 250 Gb of sequence data and roughly 110 million unique TCR beta sequences from some 180 million T cells. An early release that covered 640 HLA-typed donors contained around 300 gigabases of sequencing data and tens of millions of unique TCR sequences. Of the 398 genotyped donors, approximately 83% fell in the genetic ancestry cluster associated with self-reported Caucasian donors. The study was designed to test whether signatures of past pathogen exposure could be identified by cataloging public T cell receptors. The study used immunosequencing to profile the T cell repertoires of 666 subjects and linked those repertoires to cytomegalovirus serostatus. A separate validation cohort of 90 to 150 different subjects was used in addition to the roughly 700-subject first cohort. To predict cytomegalovirus infection status, the study brought together high-throughput TCR immunosequencing, statistical association of individual TCRs with disease status, and machine learning. A later analysis re-examined previously published TCR beta repertoires from several hundred donors and added high-resolution HLA genotyping to investigate patterns of TCR occurrence. Rather than using new phenotypic data, the later analysis identified candidate immune exposures from TCR beta sequences and from how often those sequences occurred across donors. An earlier analysis of 587 of the donors used high-throughput TCR beta sequencing to judge whether each TCR beta V gene segment behaved as functional or pseudogenic. Alongside the repertoire data, information on donor age, sex, ethnicity and CMV serostatus was compiled. Genome-wide SNP genotypes for about 60% of the roughly 670 donors were used in a later genetic analysis, which treated that subset as a discovery cohort. All discovery cohort repertoires had been generated on a single sequencing platform. Both class I and class II loci were covered by HLA typing, at four-digit resolution. Typing coverage differed by locus: A, B, C, DRB1 and DQB1 were typed in about 629-630 donors, DQA1 in roughly 500, DPA1 in around 580, and DPB1 in 450 to 480. Roughly 5 DR-DQ haplotypes were handled as single units for association and clustering, since linkage in the cohort was strong. Among some 400 genotyped donors of the cohort, an average of roughly 230,000 unique TCR beta nucleotide sequences was sequenced per donor, of which about 18% were non-productive.

Turning to this clone: No antigen is known for it. No much larger clone is present one base from it, and per-base qualities are unavailable.

General conclusions and limits of the study: Only TCR beta chains were sequenced in this cohort, and the absence of alpha or paired-chain data limited detectable features. According to a later analysis, most CMV-associated TCR beta chains appeared to be HLA-restricted, and the HLA associations seemed to be driven largely by CMV exposure. Specific HLA alleles were associated with over 15,000 TCR beta sequences at a false discovery rate of 0.05 in a later analysis. In an earlier analysis of some 640 of the donors, most TCR beta V segments were observed in productive rearrangements about 87% or about 30% of the time, broadly matching IMGT annotations. Strong co-occurrence of HLA alleles, especially DR and DQ, made assigning TCR associations to individual alleles difficult. Because some donors lacked HLA typing at each locus, the association tests relied only on the typed subset. A later analysis found that HLA-associated TCR beta chains were more clonally expanded and had lower generation probabilities than equally common non-associated chains. The study listed around 160 TCR beta chains as associated with cytomegalovirus. Some IMGT-functional V segments, including TRBV6-2 and TRBV6-3, could not be distinguished by the 87-base-pair reads and were therefore excluded. According to a later analysis, TCR association rates differed among HLA loci, with DRB1 alleles showing the most associated TCRs and HLA-C alleles showing the fewest. An association between a missense DCLRE1C variant and V-gene and J-gene trimming of TCR beta chains was found in a later genetic analysis and replicated in an independent cohort. While some public TCRs were present in many individuals, most TCR sequences turned up only very rarely across donors. The authors suggested that the approach could potentially be extended to other disease states and immunological phenotypes. The sequencing pipeline was judged likely to have produced a cluster of highly shared sequence variants as a technical artifact. Several of the top co-occurrence clusters appeared to be linked to parvovirus B19, influenza, CMV and Epstein-Barr virus, according to a later analysis. In a later genetic analysis, fewer N-insertions in productive TCRs were reported among donors in an Asian-associated ancestry cluster than the roughly 640-donor mean. A further reported finding was that TCR beta sequences accurately predicted the HLA-A and HLA-B alleles for most subjects in the first cohort. The only immune exposure information available for the cohort was CMV serostatus. In vitro tests confirmed that a few of the cytomegalovirus-associated TCR beta chains recognize cytomegalovirus antigens. The classifier was reported to diagnose cytomegalovirus status with high specificity and sensitivity in both the original and validation cohorts. The earlier analysis of some 540 of the donors excluded approximately 15 rarely observed V segments, including chromosome 9 orphons, because counts were too low. Linkage disequilibrium might explain the correlated functional status among segregating V segments, but an unknown experimental factor could not be ruled out. Sequencing depth was assumed to be roughly uniform across donors in the presence/absence analyses, though that assumption may not hold.

The CDR3 runs 15 residues from the cysteine to the phenylalanine. The CDR3 DNA has 45 bases and is translated from base 1. Trimmed from V: 5 bases; trimmed from J: 2 bases; junction bases lacking a gene match: 9. The germline V gene (reference sequence) supplies CDR1 MNHEY and CDR2 SMNVEV. Library construction relied on the immunoSEQ multiplex PCR assay. For the multiplex PCR, a mixture combining 60 forward primers for TCR Vbeta segments and 13 reverse primers for TCR Jbeta segments was used. Amplification of the CDR3 region of rearranged TCR beta genes was performed with a multiplex PCR assay on genomic DNA. The amplified TCR beta libraries were sequenced on the Illumina HiSeq System as 87-base-pair reads. In the source study's methods: A later analysis tallied about 77 million unique TCR beta chains across the 650 to 750 repertoires, and around 10 million of those chains were shared by two or more donors. Raw reads were error-corrected and collapsed into unique sequences by a nearest-neighbor algorithm in which closely related sequences were merged to remove PCR and sequencing errors. Alignment of CDR3 sequences to IMGT reference sequences was used to assign V, D and J gene segments. Each retained sequence needed at least a six-nucleotide match to both a V gene segment and a J gene segment. A rearrangement counted as productive if the CDR3 had no stop codons and remained in frame with V and J, and every other rearrangement counted as non-productive. CDR3 was defined according to IMGT convention as the region running from the second conserved V-encoded cysteine to the conserved J-encoded phenylalanine. In an earlier analysis of more than 550 of the donors, sequences lacking an unambiguous match to a single V gene segment were excluded. An earlier analysis of roughly 590 of the donors called V segments functional above 56.7% productive rearrangements and segregating when the between-donor standard deviation exceeded 5%. A statistical classification framework was built to diagnose cytomegalovirus status from the catalog of TCR beta chain sequences. A later analysis assigned V and J genes by comparing TCR nucleotide sequences with IMGT/GENE-DB human TR gene sequences. Using the TCRdist pipeline, a later analysis assigned CDR3 sequences along with most-parsimonious VDJ recombination scenarios. In a later analysis, each TCR beta chain was defined by its CDR3 amino acid sequence together with its V-gene family, and reads lacking a unique V-gene family were excluded. A later analysis removed 600 or so highly shared, low-generation-probability nucleotide sequences to deal with suspected cross-contamination and a sequencing artifact. In a later analysis, a clonal expansion index for each public chain was calculated from normalized within-repertoire ranks of inferred template counts. Generation probabilities in a later analysis came from a VDJ recombination model fitted to out-of-frame rearrangements, and those results were checked against IGoR. Hypergeometric tests were used in a later analysis to score TCR-TCR, TCR-HLA and TCR-CMV co-occurrence, with a repertoire-size bias correction applied to the TCR pairs. False discovery rates were estimated in a later analysis by permuting HLA or CMV assignments 20 times. A later analysis grouped co-occurring TCRs with DBSCAN, adding TCRdist sequence similarity when clustering within HLA-allele-positive subsets. For co-occurrence clustering, repertoires with fewer than 30,000 or more than 120,000 public chains were excluded, along with five repertoires with anomalous nucleotide sharing. TCRdb obtained this table from immuneACCESS and retained in-frame rearrangements with V and J assigned. These tables miss some clones; where compared with another copy, unresolved V genes account for less than half of the shortfall, and the remainder is unexplained. V and J calls and clone size are copied from that table; D and trimming were computed from the DNA. The sample table lists 110,000 or so clones, roughly 80% of them with a count of one. The top ten hold 6.9% of the sample.

In total, 600 or so healthy bone marrow donors made up the cohort. All cohort members were sampled while nominally healthy, although unrecorded immune exposures were likely present. The donor tested CMV seropositive, placing the donor among the approximately 290 seropositive members of the cohort. A peripheral blood sample was collected from each donor, and TCR beta sequencing was performed on peripheral blood mononuclear cells. Genomic DNA extraction from the blood cell samples was performed with the Qiagen DNeasy Blood Extraction Kit. The sequence links TRBV27 to TRBJ2-7; TRBD1 aligns with 7 central bases. The origin of this receptor is a man aged 25-45 years in good health and CMV-seropositive. Sequencing was carried out using PBMCs. The CDR3 region reads CASSVKTGSPYEQYF. The sequence in DNA is TGTGCCAGCAGTGTAAAGACAGGGTCGCCCTACGAGCAGTACTTC.